The present entry profiles one T cell receptor (beta chain) with its context. This CDR3 has 15 amino acids. V was pared by 5 bases and J by 5 bases, with 16 bases between. Germline assignment: CDR1 SGHAT and CDR2 FQNNGV. This specimen comes from a study of blood T cell repertoires in COVID-19. Study in general: Sites in the United States, Italy and Spain provided acute and convalescent COVID-19 samples.

Per the original methods: How many nucleated cells were present was estimated from reference gene primer amplification. Only in-frame clones appear in the TCRdb table, and some are missing; sequencing was by immunoSEQ multiplex PCR. V and J calls and clone size follow that table, whereas D and trimming were derived from the DNA. The sample records roughly 500,000 clones, approximately 90% being singletons. The material sequenced was PBMCs or T cells enriched from blood (not recorded which). The TCR comes from a woman aged 40 to 55 who had recovered from COVID-19. The chain couples TRBV11-2 to TRBJ2-1; D possibly corresponds to TRBD2 (5 bases). This CDR3 reads CASSALVRGDNEQFF. Here the CDR3 DNA reads TGTGCCAGCAGCGCACTAGTTCGCGGAGACAATGAGCAGTTCTTC.